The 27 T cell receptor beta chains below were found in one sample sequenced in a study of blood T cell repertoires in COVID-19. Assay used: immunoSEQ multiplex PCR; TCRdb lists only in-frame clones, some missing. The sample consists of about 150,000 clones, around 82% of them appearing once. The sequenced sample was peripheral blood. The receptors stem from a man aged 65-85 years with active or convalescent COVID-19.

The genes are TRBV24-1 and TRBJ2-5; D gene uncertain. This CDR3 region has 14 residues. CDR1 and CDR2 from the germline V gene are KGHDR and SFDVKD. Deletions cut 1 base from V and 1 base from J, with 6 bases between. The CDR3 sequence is CATSDFGVQETQYF. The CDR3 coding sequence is TGTGCCACCAGTGATTTCGGAGTCCAAGAGACCCAGTACTTC.

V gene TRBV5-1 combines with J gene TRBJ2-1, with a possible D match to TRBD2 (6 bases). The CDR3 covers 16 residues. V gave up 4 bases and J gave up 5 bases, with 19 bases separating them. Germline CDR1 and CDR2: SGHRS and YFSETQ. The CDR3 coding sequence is TGCGCCAGCAGCCCCCAGGCCGGGGGACCGAACAATGAGCAGTTCTTC. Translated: CASSPQAGGPNNEQFF.

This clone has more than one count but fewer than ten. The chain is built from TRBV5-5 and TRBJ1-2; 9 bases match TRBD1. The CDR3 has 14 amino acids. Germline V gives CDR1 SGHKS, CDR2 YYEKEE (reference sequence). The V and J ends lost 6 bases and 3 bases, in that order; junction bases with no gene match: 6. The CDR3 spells CASNQDRGDYGYTF. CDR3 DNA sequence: TGTGCCAGCAACCAAGACAGGGGGGACTATGGCTACACCTTC.

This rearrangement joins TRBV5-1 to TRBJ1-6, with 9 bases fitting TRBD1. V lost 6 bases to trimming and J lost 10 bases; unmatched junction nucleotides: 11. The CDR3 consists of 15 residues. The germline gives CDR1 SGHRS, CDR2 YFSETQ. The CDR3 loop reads CASTGGDRDQSPLHF. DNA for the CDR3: TGCGCCAGCACCGGCGGGGACAGGGATCAATCACCCCTCCACTTT.

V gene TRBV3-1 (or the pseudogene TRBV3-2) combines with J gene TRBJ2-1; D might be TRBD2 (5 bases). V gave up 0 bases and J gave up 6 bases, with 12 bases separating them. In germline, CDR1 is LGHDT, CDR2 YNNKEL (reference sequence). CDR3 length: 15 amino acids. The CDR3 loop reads CASSQDFRESNEQFF. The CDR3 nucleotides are TGTGCCAGCAGCCAAGATTTCCGGGAAAGCAATGAGCAGTTCTTC.

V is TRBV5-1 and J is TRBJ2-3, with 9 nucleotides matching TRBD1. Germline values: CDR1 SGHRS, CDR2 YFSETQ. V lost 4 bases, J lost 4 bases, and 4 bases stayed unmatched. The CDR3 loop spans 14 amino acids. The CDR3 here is CASSVGQGADTQYF. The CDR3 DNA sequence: TGCGCCAGCAGCGTGGGACAGGGTGCAGATACGCAGTATTTT.

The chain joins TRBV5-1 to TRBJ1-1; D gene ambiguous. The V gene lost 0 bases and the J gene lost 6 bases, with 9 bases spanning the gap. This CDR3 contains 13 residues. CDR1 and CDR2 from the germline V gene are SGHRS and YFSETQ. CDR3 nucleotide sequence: TGCGCCAGCAGCTTGGAGGAGATCGCTGAAGCTTTCTTT. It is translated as CASSLEEIAEAFF.

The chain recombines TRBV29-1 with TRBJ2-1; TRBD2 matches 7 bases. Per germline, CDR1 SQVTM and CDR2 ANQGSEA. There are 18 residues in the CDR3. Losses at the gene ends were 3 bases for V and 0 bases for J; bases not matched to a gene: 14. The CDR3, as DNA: TGCAGCGTTGATACGGGACTAAAATTTACGAGCTCCTACAATGAGCAGTTCTTC. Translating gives CSVDTGLKFTSSYNEQFF.

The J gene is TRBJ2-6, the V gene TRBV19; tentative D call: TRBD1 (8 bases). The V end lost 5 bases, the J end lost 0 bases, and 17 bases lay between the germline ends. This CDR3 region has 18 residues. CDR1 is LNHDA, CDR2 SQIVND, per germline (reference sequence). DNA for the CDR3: TGTGCCAGTAGTTCAGGGGGCCGGGGGGCCTCTGGGGCCAACGTCCTGACTTTC. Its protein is CASSSGGRGASGANVLTF.

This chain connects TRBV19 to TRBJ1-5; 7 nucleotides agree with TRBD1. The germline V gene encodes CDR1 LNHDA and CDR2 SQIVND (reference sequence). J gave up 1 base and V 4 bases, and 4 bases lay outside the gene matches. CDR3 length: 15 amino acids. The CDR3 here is CASSTDRASNQPQHF. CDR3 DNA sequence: TGTGCCAGTAGTACAGACAGGGCCAGCAATCAGCCCCAGCATTTT.

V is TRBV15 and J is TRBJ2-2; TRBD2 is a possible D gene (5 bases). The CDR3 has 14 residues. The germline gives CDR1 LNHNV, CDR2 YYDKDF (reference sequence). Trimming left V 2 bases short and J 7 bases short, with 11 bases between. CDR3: CATSRQGLSGELFF. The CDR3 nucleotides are TGTGCCACCAGCAGACAAGGACTTAGCGGGGAGCTGTTTTTT. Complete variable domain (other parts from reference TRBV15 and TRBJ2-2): DAMVIQNPRYQVTQFGKPVTLSCSQTLNHNVMYWYQQKSSQAPKLLFHYYDKDFNNEADTPDNFQSRRPNTSFCFLDIRSPGLGDTAMYLCATSRQGLSGELFFGEGSRLTVL.

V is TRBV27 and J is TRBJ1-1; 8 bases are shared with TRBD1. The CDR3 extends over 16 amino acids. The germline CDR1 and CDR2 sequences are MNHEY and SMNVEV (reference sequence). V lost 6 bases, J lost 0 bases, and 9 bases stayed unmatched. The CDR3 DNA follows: TGTGCCAGCAGCTGGAAGAGACAGGGGTTGAACACTGAAGCTTTCTTT. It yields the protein CASSWKRQGLNTEAFF.

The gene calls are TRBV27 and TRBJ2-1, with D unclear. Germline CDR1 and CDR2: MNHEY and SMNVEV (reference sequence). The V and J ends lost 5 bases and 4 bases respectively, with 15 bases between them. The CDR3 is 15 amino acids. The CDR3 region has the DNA TGTGCCAGCAGTATACAACCCATCTCTTACAATGAGCAGTTCTTC. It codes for CASSIQPISYNEQFF.

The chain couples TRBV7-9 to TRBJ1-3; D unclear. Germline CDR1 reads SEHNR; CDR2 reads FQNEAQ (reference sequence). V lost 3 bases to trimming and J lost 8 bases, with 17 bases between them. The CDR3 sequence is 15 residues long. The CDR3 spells CASSFVEGVWDTIYF. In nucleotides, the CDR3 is TGTGCCAGCAGCTTCGTGGAGGGAGTGTGGGACACCATATATTTT.

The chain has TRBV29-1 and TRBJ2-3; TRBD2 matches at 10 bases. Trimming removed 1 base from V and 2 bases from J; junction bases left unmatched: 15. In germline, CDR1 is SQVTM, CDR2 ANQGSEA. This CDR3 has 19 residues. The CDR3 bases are TGCAGCGTTGAAGCGAGGACTAGCGGAAGGGAGGAATACACAGATACGCAGTATTTT. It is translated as CSVEARTSGREEYTDTQYF.

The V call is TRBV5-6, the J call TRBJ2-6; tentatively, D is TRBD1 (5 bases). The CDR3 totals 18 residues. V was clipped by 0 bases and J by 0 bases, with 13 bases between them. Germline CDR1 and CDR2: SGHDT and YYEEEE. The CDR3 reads CASSLVERGPSGANVLTF. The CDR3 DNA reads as TGTGCCAGCAGCTTGGTGGAAAGGGGCCCCTCTGGGGCCAACGTCCTGACTTTC.

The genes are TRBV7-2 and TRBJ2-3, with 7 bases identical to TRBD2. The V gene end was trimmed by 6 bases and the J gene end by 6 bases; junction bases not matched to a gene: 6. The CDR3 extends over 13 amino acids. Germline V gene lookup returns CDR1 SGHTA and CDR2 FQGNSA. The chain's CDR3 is CASSRGERDTQYF. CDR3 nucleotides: TGTGCCAGCAGTCGGGGGGAGAGGGATACGCAGTATTTT.

CDR3 nucleotide sequence: TGTGCCAGCAACCGCGGACAGGGTGGAGAAAAACTGTTTTTT. It is translated as CASNRGQGGEKLFF. The chain combines TRBV28 with TRBJ1-4; 8 bases align to TRBD1. The CDR3 is made up of 14 amino acids. The V gene end was trimmed by 7 bases and the J gene end by 8 bases; junction bases not matched to a gene: 9. The germline gives CDR1 MDHEN, CDR2 SYDVKM. Together with reference TRBV28 and TRBJ1-4, the CDR3 gives the full variable domain: DVKVTQSSRYLVKRTGEKVFLECVQDMDHENMFWYRQDPGLGLRLIYFSYDVKMKEKGDIPEGYSVSREKKERFSLILESASTNQTSMYLCASNRGQGGEKLFFGSGTQLSVL.

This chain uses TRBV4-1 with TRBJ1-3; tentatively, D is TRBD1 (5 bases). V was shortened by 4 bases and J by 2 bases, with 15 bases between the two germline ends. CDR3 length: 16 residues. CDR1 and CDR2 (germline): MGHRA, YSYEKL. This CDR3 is CASSPRQSLTGNTIYF. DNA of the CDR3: TGCGCCAGCAGCCCTAGACAGTCTCTCACTGGAAACACCATATATTTT.

Written as DNA, the CDR3 is TGTGCCAGCAGTCCAGGACAGGGGGCATGGGAGCAGTACTTC. It yields the protein CASSPGQGAWEQYF. The chain joins TRBV28 to TRBJ2-7, with TRBD1 matching over 11 bases. Germline CDR1 MDHEN, CDR2 SYDVKM. The CDR3 has 14 residues. V lost 5 bases to trimming and J lost 7 bases; unmatched junction nucleotides: 7.

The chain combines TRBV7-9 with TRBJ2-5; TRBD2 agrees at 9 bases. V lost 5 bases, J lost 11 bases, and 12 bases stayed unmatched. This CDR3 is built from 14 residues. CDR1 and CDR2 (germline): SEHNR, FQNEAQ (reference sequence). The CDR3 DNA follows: TGTGCCAGCAGCGCCCCCGCGGGGGGGGGCACGCAGTACTTC. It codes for CASSAPAGGGTQYF.

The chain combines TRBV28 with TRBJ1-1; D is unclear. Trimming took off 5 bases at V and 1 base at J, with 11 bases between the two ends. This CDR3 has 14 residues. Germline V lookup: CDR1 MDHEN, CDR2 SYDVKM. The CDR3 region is CASSGRRGNTEAFF. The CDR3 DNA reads TGTGCCAGCAGTGGCCGACGGGGGAACACTGAAGCTTTCTTT.

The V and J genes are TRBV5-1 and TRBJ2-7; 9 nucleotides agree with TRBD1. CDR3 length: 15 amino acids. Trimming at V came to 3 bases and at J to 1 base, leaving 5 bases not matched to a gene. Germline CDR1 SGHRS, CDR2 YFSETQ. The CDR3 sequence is CASSSTGGRSYEQYF. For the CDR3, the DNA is TGCGCCAGCAGCTCAACAGGGGGCAGGTCCTACGAGCAGTACTTC.

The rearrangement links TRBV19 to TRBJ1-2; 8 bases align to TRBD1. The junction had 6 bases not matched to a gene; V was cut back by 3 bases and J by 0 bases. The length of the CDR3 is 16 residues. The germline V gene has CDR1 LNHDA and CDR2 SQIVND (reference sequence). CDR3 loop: CASSMRDRQANYGYTF. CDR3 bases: TGTGCCAGTAGTATGCGGGACAGGCAAGCTAACTATGGCTACACCTTC.

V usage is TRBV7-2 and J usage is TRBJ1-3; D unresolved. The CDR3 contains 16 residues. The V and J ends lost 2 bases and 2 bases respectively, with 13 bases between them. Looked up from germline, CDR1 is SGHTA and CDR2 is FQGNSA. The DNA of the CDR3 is TGTGCCAGCAGCTTAACCGAGGCCCTCCCTGGAAACACCATATATTTT. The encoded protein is CASSLTEALPGNTIYF.

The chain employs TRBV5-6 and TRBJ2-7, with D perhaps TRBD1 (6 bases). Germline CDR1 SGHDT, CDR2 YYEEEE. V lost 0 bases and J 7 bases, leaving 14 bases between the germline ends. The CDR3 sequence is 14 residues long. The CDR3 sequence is CASSLVMGAGEQYF. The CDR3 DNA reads TGTGCCAGCAGCTTGGTAATGGGGGCAGGGGAGCAGTACTTC.

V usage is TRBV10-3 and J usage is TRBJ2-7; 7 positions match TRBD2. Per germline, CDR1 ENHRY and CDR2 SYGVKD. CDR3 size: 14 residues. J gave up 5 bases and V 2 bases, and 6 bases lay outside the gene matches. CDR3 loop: CAISEISGPHEQYF. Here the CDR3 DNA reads TGTGCCATCAGTGAGATTAGCGGGCCCCACGAGCAGTACTTC.